These T cell receptor beta chains were read from a single sample in a study of T cell responses to AZD1222 COVID-19 vaccine. TCRdb's table, derived via immunoSEQ multiplex PCR, lists solely in-frame clones and lacks some. The sample shows roughly 180,000 clones, about nine tenths of them seen only once. The sample in question was peripheral blood, obtained on day 0 of AZD1222 vaccination. Receptors originate from an adult in good health. CDR3s include the opening cysteine and the closing phenylalanine or tryptophan. The D gene is left open where the match is weak. Only part of the rows carry a size: once, few, many, or a class if the clone is expanded.

length: 14
size: .
D: .
J: TRBJ1-5
V: TRBV27
DNA: TGTGCCAGCAGTTTGGCCGGTAGCAATCAGCCCCAGCATTTT
CDR3: CASSLAGSNQPQHF

length: 16
size: .
D: .
J: TRBJ2-1
V: TRBV23-1
DNA: TGCGCCAGCACCGAAGGGGGGTGGAATCCCTACAATGAGCAGTTCTTC
CDR3: CASTEGGWNPYNEQFF

length: 15
size: .
D: TRBD1
J: TRBJ1-5
V: TRBV6-5
DNA: TGTGCCAGCAGCGCGGGACAGGGTAACAATCAGCCCCAGCATTTT
CDR3: CASSAGQGNNQPQHF

length: 15
size: once
D: TRBD1
J: TRBJ1-4
V: TRBV19
DNA: TGTGCCAGCAGGGACAGAGGGGGTGTGGGTGAAAAACTGTTTTTT
CDR3: CASRDRGGVGEKLFF

length: 15
size: .
D: TRBD1
J: TRBJ1-5
V: TRBV19
DNA: TGTGCCAGCCACCCAGGACAGGGGGCGAGTCAGCCCCAGCATTTT
CDR3: CASHPGQGASQPQHF

length: 16
size: .
D: .
J: TRBJ1-1
V: TRBV3-1/TRBV3-2
DNA: TGTGCCAGCAGCCAAGACGGGCAGGGGTTGAGCACTGAAGCTTTCTTT
CDR3: CASSQDGQGLSTEAFF

length: 14
size: .
D: .
J: TRBJ1-5
V: TRBV18
DNA: TGTGCCAGCTCACCAGAGTATAGCAATCAGCCCCAGCATTTT
CDR3: CASSPEYSNQPQHF

length: 18
size: .
D: TRBD2
J: TRBJ2-7
V: TRBV4-2
DNA: TGTGCCAGCAGCCAAGAGAGGGGCCTAGCGGGATTGGCCTACGAGCAGTACTTC
CDR3: CASSQERGLAGLAYEQYF

length: 17
size: .
D: .
J: TRBJ2-1
V: TRBV10-3
DNA: TGTGCCATCAGTGAGTTCGACCCCGGCGTTCTTAGGAATGAGCAGTTCTTC
CDR3: CAISEFDPGVLRNEQFF

length: 15
size: few
D: .
J: TRBJ2-1
V: TRBV10-3
DNA: TGTGCCATCAGTGAGGTGTTGGAGCGTCTCAATGAGCAGTTCTTC
CDR3: CAISEVLERLNEQFF

length: 17
size: .
D: .
J: TRBJ2-7
V: TRBV28
DNA: TGTGCCAGCAGGGGACCCATTAGATCTGTAGAGGATTACGAGCAGTACTTC
CDR3: CASRGPIRSVEDYEQYF

length: 13
size: .
D: .
J: TRBJ1-1
V: TRBV21-1
DNA: TGTGCCAGCAGCCGTACCAGGTACACTGAAGCTTTCTTT
CDR3: CASSRTRYTEAFF

length: 15
size: .
D: .
J: TRBJ2-1
V: TRBV9
DNA: TGTGCCAGCAGCGAGGGGGGGACCCTCCCTGAGGAGCAGTTCTTC
CDR3: CASSEGGTLPEEQFF

length: 13
size: once
D: .
J: TRBJ2-3
V: TRBV29-1
DNA: TGCAGCGTTGGCCTAAGTCAGCGAGATACGCAGTATTTT
CDR3: CSVGLSQRDTQYF

length: 14
size: .
D: .
J: TRBJ1-1
V: TRBV5-1
DNA: TGCGCCAGCAGCTTATGGGGGACGAACACTGAAGCTTTCTTT
CDR3: CASSLWGTNTEAFF

length: 12
size: .
D: .
J: TRBJ1-4
V: TRBV19
DNA: TGTGCCAGTAGAAGGGTGGGTGAAAAACTGTTTTTT
CDR3: CASRRVGEKLFF

length: 15
size: .
D: TRBD1
J: TRBJ1-2
V: TRBV5-4
DNA: TGTGCCAGCAGCCCGGACAGGGGGAGGCTTTCTGGCTACACCTTC
CDR3: CASSPDRGRLSGYTF

length: 15
size: .
D: TRBD2
J: TRBJ2-1
V: TRBV7-7
DNA: TGTGCCAGCAGCTTTTTAGCGGGAGGGGACAATGAGCAGTTCTTC
CDR3: CASSFLAGGDNEQFF

length: 16
size: once
D: .
J: TRBJ1-6
V: TRBV6-6
DNA: TGTGCCAGCAGCTTAACAGGGTACGGACCGCATTCACCCCTCCACTTT
CDR3: CASSLTGYGPHSPLHF

length: 14
size: .
D: TRBD2
J: TRBJ2-7
V: TRBV28
DNA: TGTGCCAGCAGGGGACTAGCGGGAAGCTACGAGCAGTACTTC
CDR3: CASRGLAGSYEQYF

length: 13
size: .
D: TRBD2
J: TRBJ2-7
V: TRBV6-6
DNA: TGTGCCAGCAGTTTGGGACTAACCTACGAGCAGTACTTC
CDR3: CASSLGLTYEQYF

length: 17
size: .
D: TRBD1
J: TRBJ1-5
V: TRBV7-9
DNA: TGTGCCAGCAGCCTCAACCGGGACAGGGCCCGCAATCAGCCCCAGCATTTT
CDR3: CASSLNRDRARNQPQHF

length: 14
size: .
D: .
J: TRBJ1-2
V: TRBV12-5
DNA: TGTGCTAGTGCCTCGGGCCCCAGGGGTGGGGGCTACACCTTC
CDR3: CASASGPRGGGYTF

length: 15
size: .
D: .
J: TRBJ1-1
V: TRBV7-8
DNA: TGTGCCAGCAGCTTAGTAGGAGGTCTTACATCTGAAGCTTTCTTT
CDR3: CASSLVGGLTSEAFF

length: 14
size: .
D: TRBD2
J: TRBJ2-5
V: TRBV3-1/TRBV3-2
DNA: TGTGCCAGCAGCGATAGCGGGAGGCGGGAGACCCAGTACTTC
CDR3: CASSDSGRRETQYF

length: 17
size: few
D: .
J: TRBJ2-6
V: TRBV7-2
DNA: TGTGCCAGCAGCTTAGCGCTAAGGGGTCCTGGGGCCAACGTCCTGACTTTC
CDR3: CASSLALRGPGANVLTF

length: 15
size: .
D: .
J: TRBJ2-7
V: TRBV3-1/TRBV3-2
DNA: TGTGCCAGCAGCCCCGTTACAGGGAGCTGGTACGAGCAGTACTTC
CDR3: CASSPVTGSWYEQYF

length: 12
size: .
D: .
J: TRBJ1-2
V: TRBV6-5
DNA: TGTGCCAGCAGTACCCAGGGTTATGGCTACACCTTC
CDR3: CASSTQGYGYTF

length: 15
size: .
D: TRBD2
J: TRBJ2-1
V: TRBV28
DNA: TGTGCCAGCAGGTTAGGGACTAGCGGGTACAATGAGCAGTTCTTC
CDR3: CASRLGTSGYNEQFF

length: 15
size: .
D: .
J: TRBJ2-7
V: TRBV7-3
DNA: TGTGCCAGCAGCTTATCATCCGTGAGCTCCTACGAGCAGTACTTC
CDR3: CASSLSSVSSYEQYF

length: 13
size: .
D: .
J: TRBJ1-3
V: TRBV6-5
DNA: TGTGCCAGTGGCCCGGGACATGGAAACACCATATATTTT
CDR3: CASGPGHGNTIYF

length: 17
size: .
D: .
J: TRBJ2-1
V: TRBV4-1
DNA: TGCGCCAGCAGCCAAGTTCCACAGGTCAGCTCCTACAATGAGCAGTTCTTC
CDR3: CASSQVPQVSSYNEQFF

length: 15
size: .
D: TRBD1
J: TRBJ2-7
V: TRBV4-1
DNA: TGCGCCAGCAGCCAGTCCGGACAGGGTGGTTACGAGCAGTACTTC
CDR3: CASSQSGQGGYEQYF

length: 15
size: .
D: .
J: TRBJ2-5
V: TRBV11-3
DNA: TGTGCCAGCAGGAAAACAGGGAGAGTCCAAGAGACCCAGTACTTC
CDR3: CASRKTGRVQETQYF

length: 11
size: .
D: .
J: TRBJ2-2
V: TRBV2
DNA: TGTGCCAGCAGTGAAGAGGGGGAGCTGTTTTTT
CDR3: CASSEEGELFF

length: 15
size: .
D: TRBD2
J: TRBJ2-5
V: TRBV3-1/TRBV3-2
DNA: TGTGCCAGCAGCCTGGGGACTAGCGGAAAAGAGACCCAGTACTTC
CDR3: CASSLGTSGKETQYF

length: 16
size: .
D: TRBD1
J: TRBJ1-6
V: TRBV28
DNA: TGTGCCAGCAGAGGGCAGGGGGTTTCCTATAATTCACCCCTCCACTTT
CDR3: CASRGQGVSYNSPLHF

length: 17
size: .
D: .
J: TRBJ2-2
V: TRBV2
DNA: TGTGCCAGCAGTGTGGGGCTGGGCGGGCCTAACACCGGGGAGCTGTTTTTT
CDR3: CASSVGLGGPNTGELFF

length: 15
size: .
D: .
J: TRBJ1-5
V: TRBV19
DNA: TGTGCCAGTAGTACAGGGCATCATAGCAATCAGCCCCAGCATTTT
CDR3: CASSTGHHSNQPQHF

length: 14
size: .
D: .
J: TRBJ2-7
V: TRBV14
DNA: TGTGCCAGCAGCCAAGATGGTCAGCCCTACGAGCAGTACTTC
CDR3: CASSQDGQPYEQYF

length: 14
size: .
D: .
J: TRBJ1-5
V: TRBV28
DNA: TGTGCCAGCAGTTTGCAGTCTAGCAATCAGCCCCAGCATTTT
CDR3: CASSLQSSNQPQHF

length: 15
size: .
D: .
J: TRBJ1-1
V: TRBV19
DNA: TGTGCCAGTAGTATATTAGGGCAGGGGAACACTGAAGCTTTCTTT
CDR3: CASSILGQGNTEAFF

length: 14
size: .
D: TRBD1
J: TRBJ2-1
V: TRBV20-1
DNA: TGCAGTGCTAGTAAGGGGGCCTCCTACAATGAGCAGTTCTTC
CDR3: CSASKGASYNEQFF

length: 15
size: .
D: .
J: TRBJ2-1
V: TRBV10-3
DNA: TGTGCCATCAGTGAACGGGCGGAAACACACAATGAGCAGTTCTTC
CDR3: CAISERAETHNEQFF

length: 13
size: .
D: TRBD1
J: TRBJ1-2
V: TRBV12-3/TRBV12-4
DNA: TGTGCCAGCAGCGGACAGGGTAACTATGGCTACACCTTC
CDR3: CASSGQGNYGYTF

length: 16
size: .
D: TRBD1
J: TRBJ1-1
V: TRBV28
DNA: TGTGCCAGCACCCAAAGGGGGCAGGGGCCGAACACTGAAGCTTTCTTT
CDR3: CASTQRGQGPNTEAFF

length: 15
size: .
D: .
J: TRBJ2-2
V: TRBV15
DNA: TGTGCCACCAGCAGAGGTCTACAGGACACCGGGGAGCTGTTTTTT
CDR3: CATSRGLQDTGELFF

length: 14
size: .
D: TRBD2
J: TRBJ2-3
V: TRBV28
DNA: TGTGCCAGCAGTCCCGCGGGGGGGGGCGATACGCAGTATTTT
CDR3: CASSPAGGGDTQYF

length: 13
size: .
D: .
J: TRBJ1-5
V: TRBV15
DNA: TGTGCCACCAGCAGAGTCCGCCAAAGCCCCCAGCATTTT
CDR3: CATSRVRQSPQHF

length: 14
size: .
D: .
J: TRBJ1-2
V: TRBV5-1
DNA: TGCGCCAGCAGCTTGGGTACAGGGAGTATCGGCTACACCTTC
CDR3: CASSLGTGSIGYTF

length: 15
size: .
D: TRBD2
J: TRBJ2-1
V: TRBV7-2
DNA: TGTGCCAGCAGCCCAATAGCGGGAGTACGCAATGAGCAGTTCTTC
CDR3: CASSPIAGVRNEQFF

length: 16
size: .
D: TRBD2
J: TRBJ2-7
V: TRBV7-9
DNA: TGTGCCAGCAGCCAAACTAGCGGGAGGGCGTCCTACGAGCAGTACTTC
CDR3: CASSQTSGRASYEQYF